This TCR beta chain was profiled in a study of vaccination and CD4 T cells after COVID-19. About the study: Controls used CEFX viral epitopes (positive), HIV-1 Nef peptides (negative), or no peptide. Whole-study findings and limits: Looking at convalescent patients, a median around 84% of reactive clones were present only post-vaccination.

This clonotype was detected a few times. Its antigen remains unidentified. An Oncomine TCR Beta short-read assay was used to sequence the DNA from cultured CD4+ T cells. Genomic DNA from cultured CD4+ T cells was extracted. In TCRdb, the PCR reads were re-called with MiXCR into one record per CDR3 protein. The sample has approximately 15,000 distinct CDR3 sequences; 30% are singletons. The treatment is: approximately 9-day PBMC culture with coronavirus spike peptide pools or control peptides (ViraFEST assay). On days 3 and 7, half the medium was swapped for fresh IL-2-containing medium. CDR1 and CDR2 (germline): LNHNV, YYDKDF (reference sequence). This CDR3 spans 14 amino acids. V gave up 1 base and J gave up 7 bases, with 11 bases separating them.

Material for sequencing was cultured CD4+ T cells from blood. This sequence originates from a human donor with COVID-19. The rearrangement links TRBV15 to TRBJ2-1; D is unclear. DNA of the CDR3: TGTGCCACCAGCAGAGCTGGCGATTGGAATGAGCAGTTCTTC. This translates into CATSRAGDWNEQFF.